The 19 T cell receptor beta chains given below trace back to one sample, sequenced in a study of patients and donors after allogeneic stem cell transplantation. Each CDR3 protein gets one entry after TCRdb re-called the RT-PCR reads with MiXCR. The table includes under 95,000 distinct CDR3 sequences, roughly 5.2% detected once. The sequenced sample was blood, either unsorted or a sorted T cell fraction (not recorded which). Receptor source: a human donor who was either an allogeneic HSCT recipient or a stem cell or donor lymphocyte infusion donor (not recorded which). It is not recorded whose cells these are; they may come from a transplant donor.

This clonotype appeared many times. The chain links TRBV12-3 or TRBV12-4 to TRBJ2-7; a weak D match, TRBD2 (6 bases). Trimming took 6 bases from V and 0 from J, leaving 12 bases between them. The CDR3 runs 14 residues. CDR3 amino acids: CASSRDSSSYEQYF. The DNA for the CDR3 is TGTGCCAGCAGCCGGGACTCGAGCTCCTACGAGCAGTACTTC.

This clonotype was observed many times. In nucleotides, the CDR3 is TGTGCCAGCAGTCCGTGGACTAGCGGGAGAAACGAGCAGTACTTC. Amino acids: CASSPWTSGRNEQYF. The chain carries TRBV6-1 and TRBJ2-7; 13 bases line up with TRBD2. Germline V gene data show CDR1 as MNHNS and CDR2 as SASEGT. Losses at the gene ends were 5 bases for V and 5 bases for J; bases not matched to a gene: 6. The CDR3 runs 15 residues.

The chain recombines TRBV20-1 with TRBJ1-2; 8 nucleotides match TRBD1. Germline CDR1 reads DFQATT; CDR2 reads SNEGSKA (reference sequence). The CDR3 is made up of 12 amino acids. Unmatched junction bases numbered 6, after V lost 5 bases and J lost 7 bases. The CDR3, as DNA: TGCAGTGCTCCTGACAGGGGACCTGGCTACACCTTC. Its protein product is CSAPDRGPGYTF.

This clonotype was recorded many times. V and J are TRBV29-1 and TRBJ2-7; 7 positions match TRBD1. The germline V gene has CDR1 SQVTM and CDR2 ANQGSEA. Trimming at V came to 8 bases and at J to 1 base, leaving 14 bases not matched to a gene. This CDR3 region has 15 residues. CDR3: CSIVPGTVGSYEQYF. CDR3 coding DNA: TGCAGCATTGTTCCCGGGACAGTGGGATCCTACGAGCAGTACTTC.

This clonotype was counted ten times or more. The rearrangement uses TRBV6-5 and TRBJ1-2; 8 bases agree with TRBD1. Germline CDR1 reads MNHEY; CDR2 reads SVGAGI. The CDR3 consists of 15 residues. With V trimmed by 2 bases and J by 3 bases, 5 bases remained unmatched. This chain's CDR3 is CASSYGQGAYYGYTF. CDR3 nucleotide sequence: TGTGCCAGCAGTTACGGGCAGGGGGCCTACTATGGCTACACCTTC.

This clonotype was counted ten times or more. The CDR3 loop is CASSLRGGRGTEAFF. CDR3 DNA: TGCGCCAGCAGCTTACGGGGGGGAAGGGGGACTGAAGCTTTCTTT. V is TRBV5-1 and J is TRBJ1-1; a possible D gene is TRBD1 (6 bases). Germline V gene lookup returns CDR1 SGHRS and CDR2 YFSETQ. Trimming left V 2 bases short and J 5 bases short, with 16 bases between. The CDR3 extends over 15 amino acids.

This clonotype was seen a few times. The CDR3 is CASSSHPAYNEQFF. CDR3 in DNA: TGTGCCAGCAGCTCCCATCCTGCCTACAATGAGCAGTTCTTC. The V gene is TRBV7-2, the J gene TRBJ2-1, with D hard to call. The V gene's germline CDR1 is SGHTA and CDR2 FQGNSA. With 4 bases removed from V and 2 bases from J, the gap between germline ends came to 9 bases. This CDR3 has 14 residues.

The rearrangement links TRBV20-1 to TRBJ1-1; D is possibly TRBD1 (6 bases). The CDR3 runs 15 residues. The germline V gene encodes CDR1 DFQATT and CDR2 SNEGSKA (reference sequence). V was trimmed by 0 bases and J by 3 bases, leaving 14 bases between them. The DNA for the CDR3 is TGCAGTGCTAGAGATGGTGGGGGGCGGGACACTGAAGCTTTCTTT. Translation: CSARDGGGRDTEAFF.

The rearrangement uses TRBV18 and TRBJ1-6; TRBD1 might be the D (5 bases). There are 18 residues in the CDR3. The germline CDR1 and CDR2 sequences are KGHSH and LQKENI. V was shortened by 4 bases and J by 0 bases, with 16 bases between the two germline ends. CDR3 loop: CASSRSVGGGSYNSPLHF. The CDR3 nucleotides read TGTGCCAGCTCACGAAGCGTGGGGGGAGGCTCCTATAATTCACCCCTCCACTTT.

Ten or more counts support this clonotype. In DNA form, the CDR3 reads TGTGCCAGCAGTGGGGGACTGCAGAACACTGAAGCTTTCTTT. The encoded protein is CASSGGLQNTEAFF. This chain joins TRBV12-3 or TRBV12-4 and TRBJ1-1; D is possibly TRBD1 (5 bases). V gave up 5 bases and J gave up 1 base, with 11 bases separating them. This CDR3 comprises 14 residues.

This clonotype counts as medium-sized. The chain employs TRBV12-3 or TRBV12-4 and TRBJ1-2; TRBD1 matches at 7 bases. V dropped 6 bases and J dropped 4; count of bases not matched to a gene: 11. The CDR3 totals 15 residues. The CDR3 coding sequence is TGTGCCAGCAGCCCCGGATCGAGGGGGCTCTATGGCTACACCTTC. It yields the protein CASSPGSRGLYGYTF.

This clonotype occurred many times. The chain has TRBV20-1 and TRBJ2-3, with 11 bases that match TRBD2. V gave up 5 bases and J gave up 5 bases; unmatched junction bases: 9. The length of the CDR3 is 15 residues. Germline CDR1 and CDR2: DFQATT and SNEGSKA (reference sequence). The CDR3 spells CSADIAGGPGDTQYF. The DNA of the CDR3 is TGCAGTGCTGACATAGCGGGAGGGCCGGGAGATACGCAGTATTTT.

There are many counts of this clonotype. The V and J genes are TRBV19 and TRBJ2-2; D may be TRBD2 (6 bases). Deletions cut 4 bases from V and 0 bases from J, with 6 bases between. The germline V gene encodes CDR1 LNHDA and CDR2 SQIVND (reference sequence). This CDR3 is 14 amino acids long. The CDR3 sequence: CASSSGTNTGELFF. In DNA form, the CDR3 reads TGTGCCAGTAGTAGCGGGACGAACACCGGGGAGCTGTTTTTT.

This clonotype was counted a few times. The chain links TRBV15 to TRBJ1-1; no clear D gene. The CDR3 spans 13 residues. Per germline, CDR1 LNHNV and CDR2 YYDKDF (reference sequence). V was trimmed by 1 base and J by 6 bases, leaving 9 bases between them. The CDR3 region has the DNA TGTGCCACCAGCAGAGGGCCCCTTTCTGAAGCTTTCTTT. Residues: CATSRGPLSEAFF.

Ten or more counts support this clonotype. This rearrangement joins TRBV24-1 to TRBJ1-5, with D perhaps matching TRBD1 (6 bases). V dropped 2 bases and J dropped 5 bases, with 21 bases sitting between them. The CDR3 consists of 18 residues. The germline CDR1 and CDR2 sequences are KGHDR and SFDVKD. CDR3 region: CATSDSKDSRVVDQPQHF. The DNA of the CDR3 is TGTGCCACCAGTGATTCTAAGGACAGTAGAGTCGTCGATCAGCCCCAGCATTTT.

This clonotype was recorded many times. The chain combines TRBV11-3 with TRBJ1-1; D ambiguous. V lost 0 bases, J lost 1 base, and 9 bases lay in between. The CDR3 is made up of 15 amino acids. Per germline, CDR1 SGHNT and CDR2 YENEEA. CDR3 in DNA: TGTGCCAGCAGCTTAGAAAGGTCCCCGAACACTGAAGCTTTCTTT. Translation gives CASSLERSPNTEAFF.

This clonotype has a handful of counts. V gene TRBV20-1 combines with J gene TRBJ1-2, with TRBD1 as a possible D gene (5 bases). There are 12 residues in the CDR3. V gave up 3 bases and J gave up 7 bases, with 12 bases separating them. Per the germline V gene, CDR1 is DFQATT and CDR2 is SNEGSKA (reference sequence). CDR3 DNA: TGCAGTGCTAGTCAGGGCACTCTTGGCTACACCTTC. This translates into CSASQGTLGYTF.

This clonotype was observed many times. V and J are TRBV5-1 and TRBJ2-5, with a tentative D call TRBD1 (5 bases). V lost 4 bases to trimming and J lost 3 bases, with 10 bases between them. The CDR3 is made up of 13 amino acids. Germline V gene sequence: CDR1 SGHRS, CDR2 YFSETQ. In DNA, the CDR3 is TGCGCCAGCAGCGGCAGGGTGGAAGAGACCCAGTACTTC. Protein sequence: CASSGRVEETQYF.

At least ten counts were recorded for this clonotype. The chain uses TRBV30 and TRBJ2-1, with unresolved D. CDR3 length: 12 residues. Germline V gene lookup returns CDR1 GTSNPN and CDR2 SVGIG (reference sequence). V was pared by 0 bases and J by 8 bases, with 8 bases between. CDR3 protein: CAWSVTVHEQFF. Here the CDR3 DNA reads TGTGCCTGGAGTGTAACGGTTCATGAGCAGTTCTTC. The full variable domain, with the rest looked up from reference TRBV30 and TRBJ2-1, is SQTIHQWPATLVQPVGSPLSLECTVEGTSNPNLYWYRQAAGRGLQLLFYSVGIGQISSEVPQNLSASRPQDRQFILSSKKLLLSDSGFYLCAWSVTVHEQFFGPGTRLTVL.